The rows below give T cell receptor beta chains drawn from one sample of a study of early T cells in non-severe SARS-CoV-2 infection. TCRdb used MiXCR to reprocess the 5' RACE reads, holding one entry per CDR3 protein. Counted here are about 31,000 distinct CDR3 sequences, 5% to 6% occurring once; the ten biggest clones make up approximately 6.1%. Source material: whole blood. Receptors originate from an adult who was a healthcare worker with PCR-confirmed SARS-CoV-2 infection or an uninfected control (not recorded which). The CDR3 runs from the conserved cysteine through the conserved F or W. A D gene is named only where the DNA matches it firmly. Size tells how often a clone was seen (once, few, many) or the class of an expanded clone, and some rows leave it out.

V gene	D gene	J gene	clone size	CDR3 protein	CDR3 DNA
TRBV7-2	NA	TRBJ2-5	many	CASSLQNTKQETQYF	TGTGCCAGCAGCTTACAGAACACCAAACAAGAGACCCAGTACTTC
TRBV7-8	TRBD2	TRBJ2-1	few	CASSLTGTSGRKFF	TGTGCCAGCAGCTTAACGGGGACTAGCGGGAGAAAGTTCTTC
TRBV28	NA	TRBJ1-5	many	CASTWRGLGQPQHF	TGTGCCAGCACCTGGCGGGGGCTGGGGCAGCCCCAGCATTTT
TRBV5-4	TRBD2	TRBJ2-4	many	CASSSGTSLAKNIQYF	TGTGCCAGCAGCTCCGGGACTAGCTTAGCCAAAAACATTCAGTACTTC
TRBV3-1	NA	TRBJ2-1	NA	CASSQDLGGLTVYEQFF	TGTGCCAGCAGCCAAGATCTGGGCGGACTAACTGTCTATGAGCAGTTCTTC
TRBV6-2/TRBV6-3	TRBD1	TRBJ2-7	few	CASSRPGQGYEQYF	TGTGCCAGCAGTCGACCGGGACAGGGGTACGAGCAGTACTTC
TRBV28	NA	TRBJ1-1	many	CASSREVVAFF	TGTGCCAGCAGTAGGGAGGTGGTCGCTTTCTTT
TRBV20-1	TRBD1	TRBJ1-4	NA	CSASRQGWREKLFF	TGCAGTGCTTCCCGACAGGGCTGGAGGGAAAAACTGTTTTTT
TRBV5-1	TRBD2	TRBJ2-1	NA	CASSLAPSGRVNEQFF	TGCGCCAGCAGCTTGGCCCCTAGCGGGAGAGTAAATGAGCAGTTCTTC
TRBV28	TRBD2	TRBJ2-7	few	CASSRESGRVDEQYF	TGTGCCAGCAGTAGAGAGAGCGGGAGGGTTGACGAGCAGTACTTC
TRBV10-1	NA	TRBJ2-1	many	CASSEMGASYNEQFF	TGCGCCAGCAGTGAGATGGGGGCCTCCTACAATGAGCAGTTCTTC
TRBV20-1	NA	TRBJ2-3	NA	CSARQRENEVGYF	TGCAGTGCTAGACAACGGGAGAATGAAGTTGGGTATTTT
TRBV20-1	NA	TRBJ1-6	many	CSAETDYNSPLHF	TGCAGCGCAGAGACAGACTATAATTCACCCCTCCACTTT
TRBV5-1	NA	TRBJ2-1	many	CASSFGRGLYNEQFF	TGCGCCAGCAGCTTCGGCAGGGGTCTCTACAATGAGCAGTTCTTC
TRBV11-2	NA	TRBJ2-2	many	CASSSVGAGELFF	TGTGCCAGCAGCTCCGTAGGAGCCGGGGAGCTGTTTTTT
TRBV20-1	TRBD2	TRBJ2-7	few	CSATRGRTSGSDEQYF	TGCAGTGCAACGCGTGGAAGGACTAGCGGGAGTGACGAGCAGTACTTC
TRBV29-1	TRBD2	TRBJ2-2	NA	CSASTSGGNTGELFF	TGCAGCGCCTCGACTAGCGGGGGGAACACCGGGGAGCTGTTTTTT
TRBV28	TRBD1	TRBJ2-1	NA	CASSSSGGIYNEQFF	TGTGCCAGCAGTTCTTCAGGGGGCATCTACAATGAGCAGTTCTTC
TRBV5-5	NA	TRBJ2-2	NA	CASSSRDTTGELFF	TGTGCCAGCAGCTCCCGGGATACCACCGGGGAGCTGTTTTTT
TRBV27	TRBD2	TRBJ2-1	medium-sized	CASSYGTSGVLWVNEQFF	TGTGCCAGCAGTTATGGGACTAGCGGGGTACTGTGGGTGAATGAGCAGTTCTTC
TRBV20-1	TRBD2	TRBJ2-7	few	CSATAGLAGGRSSYEQYF	TGCAGTGCCACGGCAGGACTAGCGGGAGGGCGGAGCTCCTACGAGCAGTACTTC
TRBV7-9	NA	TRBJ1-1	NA	CASSSGAGIEAFF	TGTGCCAGCAGCTCTGGGGCCGGGATCGAAGCTTTCTTT